Listed here are 13 T cell receptor beta chains from one sample, sequenced in a study of blood T cell repertoires in COVID-19. Data came from immunoSEQ multiplex PCR; TCRdb stores just in-frame clones and leaves some out. The sample lists about 200,000 clones; 80% were seen once. The material sequenced was peripheral blood. The receptors derive from a woman in her seventies with acute or convalescent COVID-19.

V gene TRBV30 combines with J gene TRBJ2-7, with 7 positions matching TRBD2. The CDR3 has 13 residues. Losses at the gene ends were 0 bases for V and 5 bases for J; bases not matched to a gene: 4. Germline V lookup: CDR1 GTSNPN, CDR2 SVGIG (reference sequence). This chain's CDR3 is CAWSVAGRDEQYF. The CDR3, as DNA: TGTGCCTGGAGTGTGGCAGGGAGGGACGAGCAGTACTTC.

J is TRBJ1-5 and V is TRBV19; D not resolved. The CDR3 has 15 amino acids. Trimming removed 3 bases at V and 3 bases at J, with 12 bases between. Germline V gene sequence: CDR1 LNHDA, CDR2 SQIVND (reference sequence). The CDR3 DNA reads TGTGCCAGTAGTATTTGGCAGGTTGACAATCAGCCCCAGCATTTT. This translates into CASSIWQVDNQPQHF.

As to this clone: The junction departs from germline at one end; a sequencing error may be responsible. This sequence joins TRBV6-5 and TRBJ2-5, with 8 bases identical to TRBD1. CDR3 length: 13 amino acids. The germline CDR1 and CDR2 sequences are MNHEY and SVGAGI. CDR3: CASSYFPGQVWDF. The CDR3 nucleotides are TGTGCCAGCAGTTACTTCCCGGGACAGGTTTGGGACTTC.

The chain couples TRBV10-1 to TRBJ1-4; perhaps TRBD1 as D (6 bases). Trimming stripped 8 bases from V and 4 bases from J, with 14 bases between. Germline CDR1 is WNHNN and CDR2 is SYGVQD (reference sequence). The CDR3 length is 14 residues. The CDR3 reads CASVTGLVNEKLFF. The CDR3 DNA reads as TGCGCCAGCGTAACAGGGCTCGTTAATGAAAAACTGTTTTTT.

The rearrangement joins TRBV5-4 to TRBJ2-2; 9 nucleotides match TRBD2. Losses at the gene ends were 1 base for V and 8 bases for J; bases not matched to a gene: 3. CDR3 length equals 14 residues. The germline CDR1 and CDR2 sequences are SGHNT and YYREEE (reference sequence). In DNA, the CDR3 is TGTGCCAGCAGCTTGATGGCGGGAGGGGGGGAGCTGTTTTTT. This encodes CASSLMAGGGELFF.

In this sample, this clone turned up once. The chain joins TRBV6-5 to TRBJ2-3, with D perhaps matching TRBD1 (5 bases). This CDR3 has 16 amino acids. V was cut by 0 bases and J by 3 bases, with 13 bases left in between. The V gene's germline CDR1 is MNHEY and CDR2 SVGAGI. CDR3 coding DNA: TGTGCCAGCAGTTACTCGGACAAGCGATCGACAGATACGCAGTATTTT. Encoded protein: CASSYSDKRSTDTQYF.

The CDR3, as DNA: TGTGCCAGCAGCCCGGGACTAGCGGGAGGTGTAGGGGAGACCCAGTACTTC. It is translated as CASSPGLAGGVGETQYF. The rearrangement uses TRBV9 and TRBJ2-5, with 15 bases identical to TRBD2. Germline CDR1 is SGDLS and CDR2 is YYNGEE. This CDR3 contains 17 residues. The J segment lost 5 bases and the V segment lost 4 bases, leaving 9 bases of the junction unmatched.

This sequence joins TRBV29-1 and TRBJ1-2, with D hard to call. Per germline, CDR1 SQVTM and CDR2 ANQGSEA. Trimming removed 8 bases at V and 1 base at J, with 11 bases between. CDR3 length: 12 residues. The CDR3 loop is CSTDLGNYGYTF. CDR3 nucleotides: TGCAGCACCGACTTGGGTAACTATGGCTACACCTTC.

The chain combines TRBV27 with TRBJ2-3; 8 bases map to TRBD2. The J segment lost 0 bases and the V segment lost 5 bases, leaving 13 bases of the junction unmatched. The CDR3 consists of 18 residues. CDR1 is MNHEY and CDR2 is SMNVEV in the germline V gene (reference sequence). Here the CDR3 reads CASSPLSTSGPSTDTQYF. In nucleotides, the CDR3 is TGTGCCAGCAGTCCCCTCTCCACTAGCGGACCTAGCACAGATACGCAGTATTTT.

The gene calls are TRBV4-2 and TRBJ2-1, with D tentatively TRBD2 (6 bases). Germline CDR1 reads LGHNA; CDR2 reads YNFKEQ. The CDR3 sequence is 13 residues long. V lost 1 base, J lost 5 bases, and 6 bases lay in between. For the CDR3, the DNA is TGTGCCAGCAGCCAAGGACTAGACAATGAGCAGTTCTTC. It is translated as CASSQGLDNEQFF.

The J gene is TRBJ1-1, the V gene TRBV3-1 (or the pseudogene TRBV3-2), with no clear D. The V and J ends lost 3 bases and 1 base respectively, with 6 bases between them. This CDR3 has 13 residues. CDR1 and CDR2 from the germline V gene are LGHDT and YNNKEL (reference sequence). The CDR3 here is CASSHSRNTEAFF. As DNA, the CDR3 is TGTGCCAGCAGCCATAGTCGGAACACTGAAGCTTTCTTT.

The gene calls are TRBV24-1 and TRBJ2-2; 8 positions match TRBD1. CDR1 and CDR2 (germline): KGHDR, SFDVKD. The CDR3 is made up of 14 amino acids. Trimming removed 8 bases from V and 6 bases from J; junction bases left unmatched: 7. This CDR3 reads CATMQDRDSGELFF. The CDR3 bases are TGTGCCACCATGCAGGACAGGGATTCCGGGGAGCTGTTTTTT.

This chain joins TRBV28 and TRBJ2-2; 9 bases align to TRBD1. Germline V lookup: CDR1 MDHEN, CDR2 SYDVKM. V dropped 11 bases and J dropped 0; count of bases not matched to a gene: 7. The length of the CDR3 is 15 residues. The CDR3 loop is CASSQGASNTGELFF. CDR3 nucleotides: TGTGCCTCCTCACAGGGGGCGTCGAACACCGGGGAGCTGTTTTTT.